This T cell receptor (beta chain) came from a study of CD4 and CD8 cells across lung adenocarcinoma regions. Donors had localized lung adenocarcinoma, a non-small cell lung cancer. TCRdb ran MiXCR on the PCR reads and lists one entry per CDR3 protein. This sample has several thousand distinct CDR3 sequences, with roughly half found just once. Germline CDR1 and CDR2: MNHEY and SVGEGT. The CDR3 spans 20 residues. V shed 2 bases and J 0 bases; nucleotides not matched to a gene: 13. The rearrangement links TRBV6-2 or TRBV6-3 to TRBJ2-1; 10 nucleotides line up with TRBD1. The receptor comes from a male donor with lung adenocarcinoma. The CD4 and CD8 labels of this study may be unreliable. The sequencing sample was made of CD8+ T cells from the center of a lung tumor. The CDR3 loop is CASSYLDRGLAIGSYNEQFF. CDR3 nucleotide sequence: TGTGCCAGCAGTTACCTCGACAGGGGGCTAGCGATCGGCTCCTACAATGAGCAGTTCTTC.